The 16 T cell receptor beta chains given below trace back to one sample, sequenced in a study of T cell responses to AZD1222 COVID-19 vaccine. Only in-frame clones appear in the TCRdb table, and some are missing; sequencing was by immunoSEQ multiplex PCR. The data show under 200,000 clones, with 85% to 90% seen just once and 26% held by the top ten. The starting material was peripheral blood, obtained 28 days after the second AZD1222 dose. The receptor set was obtained from an adult who received the AZD1222 COVID-19 vaccine.

The rearrangement links TRBV6-5 to TRBJ2-1, with 9 nucleotides matching TRBD1. The CDR3 has 15 amino acids. With V trimmed by 7 bases and J by 5 bases, 9 bases remained unmatched. Germline V gene data show CDR1 as MNHEY and CDR2 as SVGAGI. DNA for the CDR3: TGTGCCAGCACCCCAAGGACAGGGGTCCACAATGAGCAGTTCTTC. Its protein is CASTPRTGVHNEQFF.

The V call is TRBV12-3 or TRBV12-4, the J call TRBJ1-1; TRBD1 matches at 7 bases. The ends lost 2 bases at V and 7 bases at J; junction bases unmatched: 4. CDR3 size: 13 residues. The CDR3 coding sequence is TGTGCCAGCAGTTTACAGGGGGGTGGTGAAGCTTTCTTT. This gives the protein CASSLQGGGEAFF.

V gene TRBV5-4 combines with J gene TRBJ2-7; weak D call: TRBD2 (7 bases). There are 16 residues in the CDR3. The ends were cut back, 3 bases at V and 7 bases at J, with 23 bases in the middle. Germline V lookup: CDR1 SGHNT, CDR2 YYREEE (reference sequence). CDR3 sequence: CASSSLGLETRGEQYF. As DNA, the CDR3 is TGTGCCAGCAGCTCCCTCGGACTAGAGACTAGGGGGGAGCAGTACTTC.

DNA of the CDR3: TGTGCCAGCAGACAAGGGGGGTGGGGCTACACCTTC. It codes for CASRQGGWGYTF. The chain is built from TRBV27 and TRBJ1-2; tentative D call: TRBD1 (6 bases). This CDR3 has 12 amino acids. The germline V and J ends were trimmed by 6 bases and 8 bases, with 13 bases remaining between them. Per germline, CDR1 MNHEY and CDR2 SMNVEV (reference sequence).

The chain carries TRBV14 and TRBJ2-1, with 8 bases aligning to TRBD1. Unmatched junction bases numbered 7, after V lost 1 base and J lost 5 bases. The CDR3 is 16 residues long. The germline V gene encodes CDR1 SGHDN and CDR2 FVKESK. The CDR3 DNA reads as TGTGCCAGCAGCCAAGTAGCACAGGGGGAGCACAATGAGCAGTTCTTC. Protein: CASSQVAQGEHNEQFF.

The chain uses TRBV4-1 and TRBJ1-2, with D perhaps matching TRBD1 (6 bases). The CDR3 length is 15 residues. The germline V and J ends were trimmed by 2 bases and 2 bases, with 12 bases remaining between them. Germline CDR1 is MGHRA and CDR2 is YSYEKL. The CDR3 nucleotides read TGCGCCAGCAGCCAAACTAGGGGGACGAACTATGGCTACACCTTC. Its translation: CASSQTRGTNYGYTF.

V is TRBV3-1 (or the pseudogene TRBV3-2) and J is TRBJ1-5; possibly TRBD1 for D (5 bases). Germline CDR1 LGHDT, CDR2 YNNKEL (reference sequence). V dropped 0 bases and J dropped 3 bases, with 9 bases sitting between them. This CDR3 spans 15 amino acids. For the CDR3, the DNA is TGTGCCAGCAGCCAAGATACGGGGGACAATCAGCCCCAGCATTTT. It codes for CASSQDTGDNQPQHF.

The V call is TRBV7-3, the J call TRBJ2-3; 8 nucleotides line up with TRBD2. Germline V gene data show CDR1 as SGHTA and CDR2 as FQGTGA. The CDR3 has 16 residues. J lost 4 bases, V lost 2 bases, and 8 bases had no gene match. The CDR3 here is CASSLPGLAGADTQYF. CDR3 nucleotide sequence: TGTGCCAGCAGCTTACCCGGACTAGCAGGAGCAGATACGCAGTATTTT.

The rearrangement links TRBV6-1 to TRBJ2-1, with D unresolved. The germline V gene has CDR1 MNHNS and CDR2 SASEGT. CDR3 length: 13 amino acids. Trimming removed 3 bases from V and 1 base from J, with 4 bases in between. The CDR3 DNA reads as TGTGCCAGCAGTGACGGATCCTACAATGAGCAGTTCTTC. It yields the protein CASSDGSYNEQFF.

The genes are TRBV5-6 and TRBJ1-4; D gene ambiguous. The CDR3 sequence is 13 residues long. The germline V gene has CDR1 SGHDT and CDR2 YYEEEE. Deletions cut 1 base from V and 14 bases from J, with 15 bases between. The CDR3 DNA sequence: TGTGCCAGCAGCTTGAGTGCAGCCCAACGGCTGTTTTTT. Protein sequence: CASSLSAAQRLFF.

The V call is TRBV19, the J call TRBJ2-7, with TRBD2 identical over 8 bases. With 4 bases clipped from V and 4 bases from J, the junction kept 6 bases outside the gene matches. The length of the CDR3 is 14 residues. Per germline, CDR1 LNHDA and CDR2 SQIVND (reference sequence). In DNA, the CDR3 is TGTGCCAGTAGTACACCGGGACTAGTGTACGAGCAGTACTTC. Protein sequence: CASSTPGLVYEQYF.

The CDR3 DNA follows: TGTGCCAGCAGCTTGGCGGAGGGGAGCACAGATACGCAGTATTTT. It translates to CASSLAEGSTDTQYF. The V call is TRBV7-8, the J call TRBJ2-3; D may be TRBD2 (6 bases). Germline V gene sequence: CDR1 SGHVS, CDR2 FQNEAQ. This CDR3 comprises 15 residues. V was pared by 3 bases and J by 0 bases, with 10 bases between.

The chain has TRBV7-2 and TRBJ2-1; TRBD2 is a possible D gene (6 bases). CDR1 is SGHTA and CDR2 is FQGNSA in the germline V gene. CDR3 length: 16 residues. V lost 5 bases to trimming and J lost 0 bases, with 14 bases between them. CDR3 sequence: CASSDSGQSSYNEQFF. The CDR3 bases are TGTGCCAGCAGCGATAGCGGCCAGAGCTCCTACAATGAGCAGTTCTTC.

This chain connects TRBV6-6 to TRBJ1-5; 8 bases align to TRBD1. The germline V gene encodes CDR1 MNHNY and CDR2 SVGAGI (reference sequence). This CDR3 region has 14 residues. The J segment lost 2 bases and the V segment lost 7 bases, leaving 4 bases of the junction unmatched. In DNA form, the CDR3 reads TGTGCCAGCACCCCGACAGGGGGCAATCAGCCCCAGCATTTT. Residues: CASTPTGGNQPQHF.

The gene calls are TRBV9 and TRBJ1-3; 10 nucleotides align to TRBD1. Per the germline V gene, CDR1 is SGDLS and CDR2 is YYNGEE. After removal of 4 bases from V and 4 bases from J, the junction contained 17 bases not matched to a gene. This CDR3 comprises 19 residues. The CDR3 DNA is TGTGCCAGCAGCCCAACGGGACAGGGGATCGCCCGGTCAGGAAACACCATATATTTT. Protein: CASSPTGQGIARSGNTIYF.

The chain carries TRBV2 and TRBJ2-3, with TRBD2 identical over 7 bases. The ends lost 6 bases at V and 4 bases at J; junction bases unmatched: 10. Germline CDR1 SNHLY, CDR2 FYNNEI. The CDR3 sequence is 15 residues long. The CDR3 spells CASSLRTSKSDTQYF. The CDR3 coding sequence is TGTGCCAGCAGCCTCCGGACTAGTAAGTCAGATACGCAGTATTTT.